The 7 T cell receptor beta chains below come from one sample, sequenced in a study of blood T cell repertoires in COVID-19. Sequencing was performed with immunoSEQ multiplex PCR; in TCRdb, only in-frame clones are kept and a portion is missing. Here the sample spans 34,000 or so clones, nearly 80% being singletons. The sequenced sample was peripheral blood. These receptors originate from a man at least 80 years old with acute or convalescent COVID-19.

The chain joins TRBV12-3 or TRBV12-4 to TRBJ2-5, with 8 bases lining up with TRBD2. This CDR3 region has 13 residues. Trimming at V came to 5 bases and at J to 5 bases, leaving 4 bases not matched to a gene. The CDR3 loop is CASSRRGEETQYF. The CDR3 nucleotides read TGTGCCAGCAGTCGGCGGGGGGAGGAGACCCAGTACTTC.

This clone has a single count. The rearrangement joins TRBV13 to TRBJ2-2; TRBD2 matches 11 bases. CDR3 length: 16 amino acids. V was pared by 5 bases and J by 4 bases, with 6 bases of the junction left unmatched. In germline, CDR1 is PRHDT, CDR2 FYEKMQ (reference sequence). CDR3 DNA: TGTGCCAGCAGCCCGAGGGGGACTAGCGGCACCGGGGAGCTGTTTTTT. Its translation is CASSPRGTSGTGELFF.

J is TRBJ1-5 and V is TRBV15, with D perhaps TRBD1 (5 bases). This CDR3 comprises 15 residues. Trimming left V 4 bases short and J 4 bases short, with 14 bases between. Germline values: CDR1 LNHNV, CDR2 YYDKDF (reference sequence). The CDR3 sequence is CATSMNGGVNQPQHF. DNA for the CDR3: TGTGCCACCAGCATGAACGGGGGGGTGAATCAGCCCCAGCATTTT.

This sequence joins TRBV7-3 and TRBJ2-1, with D unresolved. Germline V CDR1 and CDR2: SGHTA, FQGTGA. Trimming stripped 5 bases from V and 8 bases from J, with 19 bases between. This CDR3 comprises 15 residues. The CDR3 region is CASSQSPASRHEQFF. The CDR3 DNA is TGTGCCAGCAGCCAAAGCCCGGCTAGTCGGCATGAGCAGTTCTTC.

The DNA for the CDR3 is TGTGCCAGCAGTTACTCCCAGGGTGGCACTGAAGCTTTCTTT. This encodes CASSYSQGGTEAFF. The chain uses TRBV6-5 and TRBJ1-1; perhaps TRBD1 as D (5 bases). Trimming took 0 bases from V and 4 from J, leaving 9 bases between them. From germline, CDR1 is MNHEY and CDR2 SVGAGI. The CDR3 spans 14 residues.

This chain uses TRBV7-9 with TRBJ1-3; 7 nucleotides agree with TRBD1. V shed 5 bases, J shed 4 bases, and the junction held 20 bases outside the gene matches. Germline V gene sequence: CDR1 SEHNR, CDR2 FQNEAQ (reference sequence). The CDR3 runs to 19 residues. The CDR3 is CASSTWGQSATERGNTIYF. Written as DNA, the CDR3 is TGTGCCAGCAGCACATGGGGACAGTCGGCAACAGAAAGAGGAAACACCATATATTTT.

This clone was found once. The rearrangement uses TRBV7-2 and TRBJ2-7; tentative D call: TRBD1 (6 bases). CDR1 and CDR2 from the germline V gene are SGHTA and FQGNSA. The CDR3 runs to 15 residues. V was pared by 2 bases and J by 2 bases, with 13 bases between. DNA for the CDR3: TGTGCCAGCAGCTTATGGGGACAACCAACCTACGAGCAGTACTTC. Amino acid sequence: CASSLWGQPTYEQYF.